These 27 T cell receptor beta chains were sequenced from one sample in a study of blood T cells in healthy people across ages (dated by TCRdb to the mid-2010s). Libraries came from 5' RACE. The sequencer was an Illumina HiSeq 2500. A second roughly 7 to 11 cycle PCR used a sample-barcoded 5' primer and a J-beta primer mix. The raw public data were reprocessed by TCRdb itself: fastp quality trimming at Q25, MiXCR clonotype calling, in-frame beta chains only. Each entry merges the rows of one CDR3 protein and shows their most common DNA and genes. This sample is represented by some 1.4 million distinct CDR3 sequences; 40% to 50% of them were singletons. 7.9% of the sample is taken by the ten largest. Source material: blood. These receptors were collected from a woman under 30 in good health.

The chain joins TRBV20-1 to TRBJ2-1; 8 positions match TRBD2. Germline trimming cut 6 bases from V and 2 bases from J; bases unmatched to any gene: 6. Germline V gives CDR1 DFQATT, CDR2 SNEGSKA (reference sequence). CDR3 size: 14 residues. CDR3 coding DNA: TGCAGTGCCCCGGGAGGGGGACCCTACAATGAGCAGTTCTTC. Translating it yields CSAPGGGPYNEQFF.

This chain joins TRBV4-1 and TRBJ2-5; weak D call: TRBD2 (5 bases). In germline, CDR1 is MGHRA, CDR2 YSYEKL. This CDR3 spans 14 amino acids. Trimming left V 0 bases short and J 13 bases short, with 18 bases between. The CDR3 sequence: CASSQDSRLAPSYF. The CDR3 DNA sequence: TGCGCCAGCAGCCAAGATAGTAGGCTAGCCCCTTCGTACTTC.

This sequence joins TRBV24-1 and TRBJ2-3, with D possibly called TRBD1 or TRBD2 (6 bases each). V was trimmed by 4 bases and J by 2 bases, leaving 15 bases between them. CDR1 is KGHDR and CDR2 is SFDVKD in the germline V gene. The CDR3 spans 16 residues. CDR3 region: CATSDPGGLDTDTQYF. CDR3 DNA: TGTGCCACCAGTGACCCCGGGGGCCTCGACACAGATACGCAGTATTTT.

The J gene is TRBJ2-3, the V gene TRBV12-3 or TRBV12-4; 12 nucleotides agree with TRBD2. CDR3 size: 17 residues. Losses at the gene ends were 6 bases for V and 2 bases for J; bases not matched to a gene: 9. The CDR3 DNA reads TGTGCCAGCAGCCAAAACGGACTAGCGGGAACCACAGATACGCAGTATTTT. This gives the protein CASSQNGLAGTTDTQYF.

V and J are TRBV6-2 or TRBV6-3 and TRBJ2-5; D is perhaps TRBD2 (6 bases). The CDR3 is made up of 17 amino acids. Trimming pared 4 bases from V and 0 bases from J, leaving 18 bases between. Germline lookup yields CDR1 MNHEY and CDR2 SVGEGT. This chain's CDR3 is CASSFSGTQAYQETQYF. The CDR3 DNA reads as TGTGCCAGCAGTTTTAGCGGAACACAGGCATACCAAGAGACCCAGTACTTC.

The V call is TRBV10-3, the J call TRBJ1-2; D ambiguous. CDR1 is ENHRY, CDR2 SYGVKD, per germline. The CDR3 extends over 13 amino acids. V was pared by 10 bases and J by 3 bases, with 15 bases between. This chain's CDR3 is CASYVEADYGYTF. The CDR3 DNA is TGTGCCAGTTACGTCGAGGCGGACTATGGCTACACCTTC.

The rearrangement joins TRBV20-1 to TRBJ2-7, with TRBD2 identical over 8 bases. CDR1 is DFQATT and CDR2 is SNEGSKA in the germline V gene (reference sequence). The CDR3 contains 15 residues. CDR3 residues: CRAKIAGGRSYEQYF. CDR3 sequence (DNA): TGCAGGGCCAAGATCGCGGGGGGCAGGTCCTACGAGCAGTACTTC.

On this clonotype: Its ends do not fully match the called genes, so a read error is possible. The chain uses TRBV2 and TRBJ2-2, with 11 bases that match TRBD2. This CDR3 has 15 amino acids. In germline, CDR1 is SNHLY, CDR2 FYNNEI. The DNA of the CDR3 is TGTGCCAGTAGTGGGGGGACTAGCGGAGCCGGGGAGCTGTTTTTT. Its protein is CASSGGTSGAGELFF.

This sequence joins TRBV10-3 and TRBJ2-7; TRBD2 matches at 7 bases. CDR1 and CDR2 from the germline V gene are ENHRY and SYGVKD. This CDR3 has 14 amino acids. Trimming at V came to 6 bases and at J to 4 bases, leaving 9 bases not matched to a gene. For the CDR3, the DNA is TGTGCCATCAGGGTAAGGCGGGGGAGTTACGAGCAGTACTTC. The encoded protein is CAIRVRRGSYEQYF.

This clonotype was counted a few times. The rearrangement joins TRBV10-3 to TRBJ1-1; D gene unclear. The CDR3 spans 13 residues. Germline V gene sequence: CDR1 ENHRY, CDR2 SYGVKD. Deletions cut 0 bases from V and 10 bases from J, with 12 bases between. CDR3 sequence reads: CAISESTPEGAFF. The DNA of the CDR3 is TGTGCCATCAGTGAGTCGACTCCGGAGGGAGCTTTCTTT.

This clonotype was detected only once. The chain carries TRBV6-5 and TRBJ1-4; 7 nucleotides line up with TRBD1. Germline V CDR1 and CDR2: MNHEY, SVGAGI. The CDR3 sequence is 14 residues long. V lost 6 bases and J lost 10; bases outside the gene matches: 11. The CDR3 nucleotides read TGTGCCAGCAGCTCCCGGGACAGCGTCGGAAAACTGTTTTTT. Protein product: CASSSRDSVGKLFF.

This clonotype occurred a few times. The chain links TRBV20-1 to TRBJ2-7, with 9 bases lining up with TRBD2. Germline V gene lookup returns CDR1 DFQATT and CDR2 SNEGSKA (reference sequence). The CDR3 loop spans 16 amino acids. V trimming: 0 bases; J trimming: 4 bases; junction bases outside the gene matches: 10. CDR3 sequence (DNA): TGCAGTGCTAGAGATGGAGCTAGCGGGATGGTTTACGAGCAGTACTTC. Translated, it gives CSARDGASGMVYEQYF.

Many counts were recorded for this clonotype. V is TRBV7-9 and J is TRBJ2-7; no clear D. The CDR3 spans 12 residues. In germline, CDR1 is SEHNR, CDR2 FQNEAQ (reference sequence). V gave up 1 base and J gave up 3 bases, with 4 bases separating them. CDR3 region: CASSLEVYEQYF. The CDR3 DNA reads as TGTGCCAGCAGCTTAGAGGTCTACGAGCAGTACTTC. Together with reference TRBV7-9 and TRBJ2-7, the CDR3 gives the full variable domain: DTGVSQNPRHKITKRGQNVTFRCDPISEHNRLYWYRQTLGQGPEFLTYFQNEAQLEKSRLLSDRFSAERPKGSFSTLEIQRTEQGDSAMYLCASSLEVYEQYFGPGTRLTVT.

This clonotype was seen only a few times. V gene TRBV2 combines with J gene TRBJ2-7, with 11 bases that match TRBD2. V lost 6 bases, J lost 4 bases, and 8 bases stayed unmatched. The CDR3 runs 15 residues. The germline gives CDR1 SNHLY, CDR2 FYNNEI. The DNA of the CDR3 is TGTGCCAGCAGGGGGGGACTAGCGGCGGAATACGAGCAGTACTTC. It codes for CASRGGLAAEYEQYF.

This clonotype was detected a few times. This sequence joins TRBV21-1 and TRBJ2-7. TRBV21-1 is labeled a pseudogene. The CDR3 loop spans 13 amino acids. This chain's CDR3 is CASSKGGYYEQYF. In DNA form, the CDR3 reads TGTGCCAGCAGCAAAGGGGGTTACTACGAGCAGTACTTC.

The CDR3 DNA is TGCAGCGTTGGGAGTCGGGTCCGCACAGATACGCAGTATTTT. Amino acids: CSVGSRVRTDTQYF. The chain employs TRBV29-1 and TRBJ2-3; the D is unclear. Trimming took 4 bases from V and 1 from J, leaving 12 bases between them. The CDR3 is made up of 14 amino acids. Germline CDR1 and CDR2: SQVTM and ANQGSEA.

This sequence joins TRBV29-1 and TRBJ1-1; D remains unclear. The germline CDR1 and CDR2 sequences are SQVTM and ANQGSEA. V lost 2 bases, J lost 8 bases, and 6 bases lay in between. The CDR3 runs 10 residues. CDR3: CSVENPEAFF. DNA for the CDR3: TGCAGCGTTGAAAACCCCGAAGCTTTCTTT. Based on the CDR3 plus reference TRBV29-1 and TRBJ1-1, the full variable domain is SAVISQKPSRDICQRGTSLTIQCQVDSQVTMMFWYRQQPGQSLTLIATANQGSEATYESGFVIDKFPISRPNLTFSTLTVSNMSPEDSSIYLCSVENPEAFFGQGTRLTVV.

This clonotype has ten or more counts. CDR3 protein: CASSLGGALYNEQFF. CDR3 coding DNA: TGTGCCAGCAGCTTAGGGGGGGCGTTGTACAATGAGCAGTTCTTC. The V and J genes are TRBV7-2 and TRBJ2-1, with D perhaps being TRBD1 or TRBD2 (6 bases each). Germline lookup yields CDR1 SGHTA and CDR2 FQGNSA. V was trimmed by 1 base and J by 4 bases, leaving 11 bases between them. This CDR3 spans 15 amino acids.

The V and J genes are TRBV5-1 and TRBJ2-5; tentatively, D is TRBD2 (6 bases). The length of the CDR3 is 13 residues. The germline V and J ends were trimmed by 4 bases and 11 bases, with 18 bases remaining between them. The V gene's germline CDR1 is SGHRS and CDR2 YFSETQ. CDR3 sequence reads: CASSTPGGDEQYF. CDR3 coding DNA: TGCGCCAGCAGCACCCCCGGGGGTGATGAGCAGTACTTC.

This chain links TRBV18 with TRBJ1-2; 8 bases are shared with TRBD1. This CDR3 region has 15 residues. Germline CDR1 KGHSH, CDR2 LQKENI. V lost 1 base and J lost 5; bases outside the gene matches: 6. The CDR3 region has the DNA TGTGCCAGCTCACCACTCCAGGACAGGGAATATGGCTACACCTTC. Translated: CASSPLQDREYGYTF.

This rearrangement joins TRBV6-5 to TRBJ2-5, with no clear D. The CDR3 contains 11 residues. The V end was cut by 7 bases, the J end by 5 bases, with 8 bases between. Looked up from germline, CDR1 is MNHEY and CDR2 is SVGAGI. The CDR3 nucleotides are TGTGCCAGCACCAATCGGGAGACCCAGTACTTC. This encodes CASTNRETQYF.

V is TRBV5-1 and J is TRBJ2-3; 9 nucleotides align to TRBD2. V gave up 5 bases and J gave up 3 bases; unmatched junction bases: 4. From germline, CDR1 is SGHRS and CDR2 YFSETQ. The CDR3 totals 14 residues. CDR3 coding DNA: TGCGCCAGCAGACTAGCGGGTTTAACAGATACGCAGTATTTT. Translating gives CASRLAGLTDTQYF.

This clonotype was recorded only once. A much bigger clone sits one base away, suggesting this may be a read error. This chain links TRBV5-1 with TRBJ2-7; D might be TRBD1 or TRBD2, each matching 5 bases. The CDR3 extends over 14 amino acids. CDR1 and CDR2 from the germline V gene are SGHRS and YFSETQ. Trimming cost V 7 bases and J 7 bases, with 21 bases left between them. CDR3 loop: CASHAGDQFNEQYF. For the CDR3, the DNA is TGCGCCAGCCACGCTGGGGACCAGTTCAATGAGCAGTACTTC.

The CDR3 bases are TGCAGCGTTAGGTCGGGGAACGGTAATCAGCCCCAGCATTTT. Translation: CSVRSGNGNQPQHF. This chain uses TRBV29-1 with TRBJ1-5; D ambiguous. Germline-derived CDR1 and CDR2 are SQVTM and ANQGSEA. Trimming took 5 bases from V and 4 from J, leaving 15 bases between them. This CDR3 has 14 residues.

The sample holds a few counts of this clonotype. The V call is TRBV19, the J call TRBJ2-3, with 7 bases matching TRBD1. Germline CDR1 LNHDA, CDR2 SQIVND (reference sequence). J was trimmed by 1 base and V by 10 bases; bases with no gene match: 11. The CDR3 covers 15 residues. DNA for the CDR3: TGTGCCACCGGACAGGCATTAAGGGGCACAGATACGCAGTATTTT. Its translation is CATGQALRGTDTQYF.

V and J are TRBV27 and TRBJ2-5; D is perhaps TRBD1 (7 bases). The CDR3 extends over 14 amino acids. Trimming shortened V by 5 bases and J by 11 bases, and 21 bases separated the two germline ends. Germline V lookup: CDR1 MNHEY, CDR2 SMNVEV (reference sequence). CDR3 DNA: TGTGCCAGCAGTCCCGGACCTCAGGGGGAGGAGCAGTACTTC. Amino acids: CASSPGPQGEEQYF.

This clonotype was detected a few times. The chain couples TRBV12-3 or TRBV12-4 to TRBJ2-3, with D perhaps TRBD1 or TRBD2 (5 bases each). This CDR3 spans 15 amino acids. V was pared by 5 bases and J by 4 bases, with 16 bases between. The CDR3 DNA follows: TGTGCCAGCAGTACCGGACATGGGGGTGCAGATACGCAGTATTTT. Residues: CASSTGHGGADTQYF.